The next 19 T cell receptor beta chains were all read from a single sample in a study of shared clonotypes between healthy human individuals. Method: immunoSEQ multiplex PCR; TCRdb's copy keeps in-frame clones and lacks some. Among about 2.4 million clones listed, roughly 93% were seen once. Sequencing input: naive CD4+ T cells from PBMCs. As to subset: CD45RA+ positively selected. These receptors were collected from a man aged 18 to 30 in good health. Some clones in this sample may be carry-over from other donors' samples.

The genes are TRBV2 and TRBJ1-2; a weak D match, TRBD1 (5 bases). The germline V and J ends were trimmed by 6 bases and 4 bases, with 15 bases remaining between them. The CDR3 contains 14 residues. Germline V gene lookup returns CDR1 SNHLY and CDR2 FYNNEI. Here the CDR3 reads CASSGTAILYGYTF. For the CDR3, the DNA is TGTGCCAGCAGCGGGACCGCGATCCTCTATGGCTACACCTTC.

This sequence joins TRBV7-2 and TRBJ1-5; 7 nucleotides agree with TRBD1. In germline, CDR1 is SGHTA, CDR2 FQGNSA. V was pared by 6 bases and J by 2 bases, with 1 base of the junction left unmatched. This CDR3 contains 13 residues. CDR3: CASSGTGNQPQHF. The CDR3 DNA reads as TGTGCCAGCAGTGGGACAGGCAATCAGCCCCAGCATTTT.

The chain carries TRBV2 and TRBJ2-7; D is possibly TRBD1 (5 bases). The CDR3 is made up of 15 amino acids. V gave up 6 bases and J gave up 3 bases, with 18 bases separating them. Germline V gives CDR1 SNHLY, CDR2 FYNNEI. DNA for the CDR3: TGTGCCAGCAGCCTAAACAGGAAGCTCAGCTACGAGCAGTACTTC. As protein: CASSLNRKLSYEQYF. Looking up the rest from reference TRBV2 and TRBJ2-7 gives the full variable domain: EPEVTQTPSHQVTQMGQEVILRCVPISNHLYFYWYRQILGQKVEFLVSFYNNEISEKSEIFDDQFSVERPDGSNFTLKIRSTKLEDSAMYFCASSLNRKLSYEQYFGPGTRLTVT.

The genes are TRBV7-2 and TRBJ1-1; no clear D. Germline V gives CDR1 SGHTA, CDR2 FQGNSA. V lost 3 bases and J lost 1, with 9 bases in between. The CDR3 extends over 14 amino acids. In nucleotides, the CDR3 is TGTGCCAGCAGCTTCGGTGTCACGAACACTGAAGCTTTCTTT. It yields the protein CASSFGVTNTEAFF.

The chain carries TRBV5-4 and TRBJ2-2, with D possibly matching TRBD1 (6 bases). The CDR3 covers 14 residues. V gave up 4 bases and J gave up 5 bases, with 12 bases separating them. The germline V gene has CDR1 SGHNT and CDR2 YYREEE (reference sequence). As DNA, the CDR3 is TGTGCCAGCAGCCCGGACAGCTCGACCGGGGAGCTGTTTTTT. Translated, it gives CASSPDSSTGELFF. Looking up the rest from reference TRBV5-4 and TRBJ2-2 gives the full variable domain: ETGVTQSPTHLIKTRGQQVTLRCSSQSGHNTVSWYQQALGQGPQFIFQYYREEENGRGNFPPRFSGLQFPNYSSELNVNALELDDSALYLCASSPDSSTGELFFGEGSRLTVL.

This clone was seen a single time. For the CDR3, the DNA is TGTGCCAGCAGCTCGGGGACTAAAGAGACCCAGTACTTC. As protein: CASSSGTKETQYF. J is TRBJ2-5 and V is TRBV7-2, with TRBD2 matching 7 bases. The CDR3 has 13 residues. V shed 4 bases and J 3 bases; nucleotides not matched to a gene: 2. Germline assignment: CDR1 SGHTA and CDR2 FQGNSA.

This chain joins TRBV30 and TRBJ1-3, with D unclear. This CDR3 is 14 amino acids long. Germline assignment: CDR1 GTSNPN and CDR2 SVGIG (reference sequence). V lost 2 bases, J lost 4 bases, and 12 bases lay in between. The CDR3 coding sequence is TGTGCCTGGAGTCTACAGCTCGGGGGAAACACCATATATTTT. This codes for CAWSLQLGGNTIYF.

The chain carries TRBV7-9 and TRBJ1-2; TRBD1 aligns across 11 bases. The CDR3 has 15 amino acids. CDR1 SEHNR and CDR2 FQNEAQ come from the germline V gene (reference sequence). V was pared by 1 base and J by 4 bases, with 2 bases of the junction left unmatched. CDR3 residues: CASSLVGTGGYGYTF. The CDR3 DNA is TGTGCCAGCAGCTTAGTCGGGACAGGGGGCTATGGCTACACCTTC.

Note on this clone: In the same sample, other DNA sequences code for this CDR3. The chain links TRBV11-2 to TRBJ2-7; 9 bases fit TRBD2. This CDR3 comprises 15 residues. Germline CDR1 is SGHAT and CDR2 is FQNNGV. The ends lost 1 base at V and 3 bases at J; junction bases unmatched: 4. CDR3 nucleotide sequence: TGTGCCAGCAGCTTAGGGTTAGCGGGAGTCTACGAGCAGTACTTC. Translating it yields CASSLGLAGVYEQYF.

This chain joins TRBV7-8 and TRBJ2-1; no clear D. Trimming stripped 0 bases from V and 9 bases from J, with 15 bases between. The CDR3 consists of 15 residues. Germline values: CDR1 SGHVS, CDR2 FQNEAQ. CDR3 residues: CASSLARLKLGEQFF. CDR3 DNA sequence: TGTGCCAGCAGCTTAGCGAGACTTAAATTGGGTGAGCAGTTCTTC.

The rearrangement joins TRBV18 to TRBJ2-5; 12 bases align to TRBD2. The CDR3 sequence is 13 residues long. The germline V gene encodes CDR1 KGHSH and CDR2 LQKENI. After removal of 5 bases from V and 5 bases from J, the junction contained 0 bases not matched to a gene. CDR3 in amino acids: CASSGTSGETQYF. The CDR3 DNA follows: TGTGCCAGCTCAGGGACTAGCGGGGAGACCCAGTACTTC.

The chain couples TRBV29-1 to TRBJ2-3, with TRBD1 as a possible D gene (5 bases). The germline CDR1 and CDR2 sequences are SQVTM and ANQGSEA. The CDR3 has 13 amino acids. Trimming removed 4 bases from V and 2 bases from J, with 10 bases in between. CDR3 in amino acids: CSVATALTDTQYF. The CDR3 nucleotides read TGCAGCGTTGCGACAGCCCTCACAGATACGCAGTATTTT.

The table lists this clone with a count of one. Other DNA sequences in this specimen translate into the identical CDR3. The J gene is TRBJ2-5, the V gene TRBV6-5; D is unresolved. There are 13 residues in the CDR3. V lost 2 bases and J 5 bases, leaving 9 bases between the germline ends. Per the germline V gene, CDR1 is MNHEY and CDR2 is SVGAGI. In DNA, the CDR3 is TGTGCCAGCAGTTACCCCGGGTCGGAGACCCAGTACTTC. Translation gives CASSYPGSETQYF.

The gene calls are TRBV7-9 and TRBJ1-1; TRBD1 might be the D (6 bases). The CDR3 loop spans 14 amino acids. Trimming removed 5 bases from V and 4 bases from J, with 14 bases in between. The germline V gene encodes CDR1 SEHNR and CDR2 FQNEAQ (reference sequence). The CDR3, as DNA: TGTGCCAGCAGCCGCACGGACAGCACCACTGAAGCTTTCTTT. Residues: CASSRTDSTTEAFF.

J is TRBJ2-5 and V is TRBV7-2; 8 bases align to TRBD2. With 2 bases clipped from V and 1 base from J, the junction kept 3 bases outside the gene matches. The CDR3 contains 15 residues. Germline values: CDR1 SGHTA, CDR2 FQGNSA. In DNA form, the CDR3 reads TGTGCCAGCAGCTTAACGGGAGGGCCCCAAGAGACCCAGTACTTC. It yields the protein CASSLTGGPQETQYF.

J is TRBJ1-3 and V is TRBV12-5; 7 bases align to TRBD1. V trimming: 1 base; J trimming: 2 bases; junction bases outside the gene matches: 2. Germline CDR1 and CDR2: LGHNT and FRNRAP. This CDR3 is built from 15 residues. CDR3 loop: CASGLGTGAGNTIYF. CDR3 sequence (DNA): TGTGCTAGTGGTTTGGGAACAGGGGCTGGAAACACCATATATTTT.

The rearrangement joins TRBV7-2 to TRBJ2-4, with 11 bases lining up with TRBD2. This CDR3 is 17 amino acids long. CDR1 and CDR2 from the germline V gene are SGHTA and FQGNSA. V lost 2 bases to trimming and J lost 6 bases; unmatched junction nucleotides: 9. The CDR3 reads CASSLTHSGRARNIQYF. CDR3 nucleotide sequence: TGTGCCAGCAGCTTAACCCATAGCGGGAGGGCCCGAAACATTCAGTACTTC. Supplemented by reference TRBV7-2 and TRBJ2-4, the full variable domain reads GAGVSQSPSNKVTEKGKDVELRCDPISGHTALYWYRQSLGQGLEFLIYFQGNSAPDKSGLPSDRFSAERTGGSVSTLTIQRTQQEDSAVYLCASSLTHSGRARNIQYFGAGTRLSVL.

This chain joins TRBV5-1 and TRBJ2-7, with D maybe TRBD1 (6 bases). V was trimmed by 0 bases and J by 3 bases, leaving 10 bases between them. The V gene's germline CDR1 is SGHRS and CDR2 YFSETQ. This CDR3 has 14 residues. The CDR3 protein is CASSLDGQIYEQYF. CDR3 nucleotides: TGCGCCAGCAGCTTGGATGGACAGATCTACGAGCAGTACTTC.

The rearrangement uses TRBV4-1 and TRBJ2-6; 7 bases map to TRBD1. The CDR3 runs to 18 residues. Germline CDR1 reads MGHRA; CDR2 reads YSYEKL. Unmatched junction bases numbered 11, after V lost 2 bases and J lost 4 bases. CDR3 residues: CASSQPGQTRAGANVLTF. CDR3 nucleotides: TGCGCCAGCAGCCAACCGGGACAGACAAGGGCGGGGGCCAACGTCCTGACTTTC.